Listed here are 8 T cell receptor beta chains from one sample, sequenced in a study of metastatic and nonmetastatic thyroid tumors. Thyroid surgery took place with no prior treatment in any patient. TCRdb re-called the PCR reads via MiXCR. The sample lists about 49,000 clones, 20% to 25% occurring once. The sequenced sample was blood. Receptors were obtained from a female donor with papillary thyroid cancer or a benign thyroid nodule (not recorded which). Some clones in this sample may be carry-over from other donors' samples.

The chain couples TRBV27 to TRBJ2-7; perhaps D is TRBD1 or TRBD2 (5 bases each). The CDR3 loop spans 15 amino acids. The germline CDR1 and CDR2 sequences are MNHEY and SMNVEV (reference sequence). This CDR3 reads CESSSLTGRTYEQYF. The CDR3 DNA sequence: TGTGAAAGCAGCTCTTTAACGGGACGCACCTACGAGCAGTACTTC.

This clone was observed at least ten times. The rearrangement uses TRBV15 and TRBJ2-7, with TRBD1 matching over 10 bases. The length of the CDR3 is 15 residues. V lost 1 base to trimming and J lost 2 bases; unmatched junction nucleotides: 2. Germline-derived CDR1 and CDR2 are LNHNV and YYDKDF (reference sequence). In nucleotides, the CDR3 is TGTGCCACCAGCAGAGTAGGGACAGGGGCCTACGAGCAGTACTTC. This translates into CATSRVGTGAYEQYF.

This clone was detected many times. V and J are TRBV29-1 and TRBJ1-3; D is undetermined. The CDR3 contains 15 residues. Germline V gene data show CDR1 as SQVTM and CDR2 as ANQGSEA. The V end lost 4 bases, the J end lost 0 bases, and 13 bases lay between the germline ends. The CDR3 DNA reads TGCAGCGTTGTGACCGATTTCTTCTCTGGAAACACCATATATTTT. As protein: CSVVTDFFSGNTIYF. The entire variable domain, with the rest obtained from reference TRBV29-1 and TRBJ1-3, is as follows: SAVISQKPSRDICQRGTSLTIQCQVDSQVTMMFWYRQQPGQSLTLIATANQGSEATYESGFVIDKFPISRPNLTFSTLTVSNMSPEDSSIYLCSVVTDFFSGNTIYFGEGSWLTVV.

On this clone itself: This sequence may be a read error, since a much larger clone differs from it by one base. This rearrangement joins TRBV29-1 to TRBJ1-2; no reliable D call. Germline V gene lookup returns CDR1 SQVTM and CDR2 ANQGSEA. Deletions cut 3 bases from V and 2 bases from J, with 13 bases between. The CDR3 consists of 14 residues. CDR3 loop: CSVDPQGLNYGYTF. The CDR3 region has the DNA TGCAGCGTTGACCCCCAAGGCCTAAACTATGGCTACACCTTC.

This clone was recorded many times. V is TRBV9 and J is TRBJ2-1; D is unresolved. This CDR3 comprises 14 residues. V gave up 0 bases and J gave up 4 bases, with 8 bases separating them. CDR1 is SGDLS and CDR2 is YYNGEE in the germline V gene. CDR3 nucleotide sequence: TGTGCCAGCAGCGTAGACTCCTTATACAATGAGCAGTTCTTC. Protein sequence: CASSVDSLYNEQFF.

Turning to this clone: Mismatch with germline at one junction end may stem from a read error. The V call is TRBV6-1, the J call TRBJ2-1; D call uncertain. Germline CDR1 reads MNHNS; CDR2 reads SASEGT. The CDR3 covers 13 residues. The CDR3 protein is CASRRVYYNEKFF. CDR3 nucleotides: TGTGCCAGCAGAAGGGTTTACTACAATGAGAAGTTCTTC.

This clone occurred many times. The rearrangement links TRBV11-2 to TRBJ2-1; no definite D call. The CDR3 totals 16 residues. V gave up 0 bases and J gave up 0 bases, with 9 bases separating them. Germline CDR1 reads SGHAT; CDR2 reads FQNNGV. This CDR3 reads CASSLEWVISYNEQFF. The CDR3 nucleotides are TGTGCCAGCAGCTTAGAGTGGGTCATCTCCTACAATGAGCAGTTCTTC.

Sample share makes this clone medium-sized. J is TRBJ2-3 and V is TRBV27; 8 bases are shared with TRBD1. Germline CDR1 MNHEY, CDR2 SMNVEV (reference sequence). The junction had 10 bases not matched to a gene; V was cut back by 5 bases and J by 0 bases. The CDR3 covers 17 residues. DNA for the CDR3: TGTGCCAGCAGTAACCTAGGGACAGGTGAGAGCACAGATACGCAGTATTTT. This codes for CASSNLGTGESTDTQYF.